This TCR beta chain was captured by sequencing in a study of blood T cell repertoires in COVID-19. Study at large: Some COVID-19 samples were acute and others convalescent; all came from the United States, Italy and Spain.

In the original processing: Amplification from reference gene primers served as the basis for estimated nucleated cell counts. The table came from immunoSEQ multiplex PCR; TCRdb's copy has only in-frame clones and leaves some out. V and J calls and clone size are those listed in that table; D and trimming were worked out from the DNA. The sample shows 250,000 or so clones, about four fifths of them seen only once. The CDR3 has 13 residues. V was clipped by 7 bases and J by 6 bases, with 15 bases between them. Germline V lookup: CDR1 SGHTA, CDR2 FQGNSA. The sequence was collected from a woman aged 40 to 49 who had recovered from COVID-19. The V and J genes are TRBV7-2 and TRBJ1-1, with D tentatively TRBD1 (5 bases). Input material: peripheral blood. This CDR3 is CASTPTGGAEAFF. The DNA of the CDR3 is TGTGCCAGCACCCCGACCGGAGGGGCTGAAGCTTTCTTT.